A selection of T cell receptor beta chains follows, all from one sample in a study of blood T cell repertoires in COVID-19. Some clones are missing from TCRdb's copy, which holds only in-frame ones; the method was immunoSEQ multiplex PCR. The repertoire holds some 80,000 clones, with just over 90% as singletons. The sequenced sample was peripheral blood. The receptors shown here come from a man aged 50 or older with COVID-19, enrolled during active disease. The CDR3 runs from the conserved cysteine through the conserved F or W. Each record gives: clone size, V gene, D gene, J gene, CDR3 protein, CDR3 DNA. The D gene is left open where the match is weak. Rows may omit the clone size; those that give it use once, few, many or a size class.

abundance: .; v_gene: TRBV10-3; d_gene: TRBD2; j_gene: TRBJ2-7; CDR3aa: CAIMPGEGEQYF; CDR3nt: TGTGCCATCATGCCCGGGGAGGGGGAGCAGTACTTC
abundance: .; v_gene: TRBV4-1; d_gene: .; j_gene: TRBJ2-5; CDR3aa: CASSRVGGRGQETQYF; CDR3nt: TGCGCCAGCAGCCGCGTGGGGGGGCGCGGGCAAGAGACCCAGTACTTC
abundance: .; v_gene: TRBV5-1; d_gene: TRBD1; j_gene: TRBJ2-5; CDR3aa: CASSPGQGVRETQYF; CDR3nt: TGCGCCAGCAGCCCGGGACAGGGGGTCCGGGAGACCCAGTACTTC
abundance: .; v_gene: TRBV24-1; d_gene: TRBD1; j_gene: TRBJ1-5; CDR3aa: CATSDSRAGGVGPQHF; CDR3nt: TGTGCCACCAGTGACTCACGTGCAGGGGGAGTGGGGCCCCAGCATTTT
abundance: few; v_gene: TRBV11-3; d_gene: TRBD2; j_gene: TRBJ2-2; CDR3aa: CASSRTSENTGELFF; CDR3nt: TGTGCCAGCAGCCGGACTAGCGAGAACACCGGGGAGCTGTTTTTT
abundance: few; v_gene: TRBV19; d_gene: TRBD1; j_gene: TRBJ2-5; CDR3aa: CASSERATGEKKTQYF; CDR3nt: TGTGCCAGTAGTGAGAGGGCGACAGGGGAAAAGAAGACCCAGTACTTC
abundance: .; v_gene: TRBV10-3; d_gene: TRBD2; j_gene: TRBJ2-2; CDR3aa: CAIRSGSGNTGELFF; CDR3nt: TGTGCCATCAGGAGCGGGAGTGGTAACACCGGGGAGCTGTTTTTT
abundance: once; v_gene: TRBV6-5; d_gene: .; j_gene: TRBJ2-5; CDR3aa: CASSRGQQETQYF; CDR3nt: TGTGCCAGCAGCCGTGGACAGCAAGAGACCCAGTACTTC
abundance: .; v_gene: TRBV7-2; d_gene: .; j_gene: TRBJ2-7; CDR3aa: CASSSQRDNPEQYF; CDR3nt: TGTGCCAGCAGCTCCCAACGGGACAATCCCGAGCAGTACTTC
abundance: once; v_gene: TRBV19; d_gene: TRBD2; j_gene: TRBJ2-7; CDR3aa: CASSVSAGGLREQYF; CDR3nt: TGTGCCAGTAGTGTCTCAGCGGGAGGCCTGAGGGAGCAGTACTTC
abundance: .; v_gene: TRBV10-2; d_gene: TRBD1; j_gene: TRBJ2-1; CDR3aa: CASKNRGSYNEQFF; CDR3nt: TGCGCCAGTAAAAACAGGGGTTCCTACAATGAGCAGTTCTTC
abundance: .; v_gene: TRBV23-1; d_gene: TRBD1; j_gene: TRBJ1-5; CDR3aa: CASRTSTGAGNQPQHF; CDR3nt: TGCGCCAGCAGGACCTCGACAGGGGCCGGCAATCAGCCCCAGCATTTT
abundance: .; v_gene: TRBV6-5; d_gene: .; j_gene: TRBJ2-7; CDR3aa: CASSPGTSAYEQYF; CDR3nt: TGTGCCAGCAGCCCCGGGACTTCAGCCTACGAGCAGTACTTC
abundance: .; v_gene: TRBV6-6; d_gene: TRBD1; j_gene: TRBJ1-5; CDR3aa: CASSYRQGRREPQHF; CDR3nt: TGTGCCAGCAGTTACCGACAGGGGCGTAGGGAGCCCCAGCATTTT
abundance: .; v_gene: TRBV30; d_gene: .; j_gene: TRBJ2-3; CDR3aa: CAWTSGISTDTQYF; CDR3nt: TGTGCCTGGACCTCCGGTATCAGCACAGATACGCAGTATTTT
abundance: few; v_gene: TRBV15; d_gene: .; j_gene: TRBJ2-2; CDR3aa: CATSRELTPGELFF; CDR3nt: TGTGCCACCAGCAGAGAGCTTACACCCGGGGAGCTGTTTTTT
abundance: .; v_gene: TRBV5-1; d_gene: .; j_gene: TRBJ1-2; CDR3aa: CASSLEPGFYGYTF; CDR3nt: TGCGCCAGCAGCTTGGAACCGGGGTTCTATGGCTACACCTTC
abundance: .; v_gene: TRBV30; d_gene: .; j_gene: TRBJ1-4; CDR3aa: CAWRPTSTNEKLFF; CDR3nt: TGTGCCTGGAGGCCAACATCAACTAATGAAAAACTGTTTTTT
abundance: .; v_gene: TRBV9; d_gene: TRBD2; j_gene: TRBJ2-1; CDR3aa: CASSLSEAAGAYNEQFF; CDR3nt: TGTGCCAGCAGCCTAAGCGAGGCGGCGGGAGCCTACAATGAGCAGTTCTTC
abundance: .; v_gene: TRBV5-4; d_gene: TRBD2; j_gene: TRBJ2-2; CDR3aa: CASSYGLAGELFF; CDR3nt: TGTGCCAGCAGTTATGGACTAGCCGGGGAGCTGTTTTTT
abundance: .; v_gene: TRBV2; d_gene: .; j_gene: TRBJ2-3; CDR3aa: CASSDPGGSADTQYF; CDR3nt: TGTGCCAGCAGTGATCCTGGGGGCAGCGCAGATACGCAGTATTTT
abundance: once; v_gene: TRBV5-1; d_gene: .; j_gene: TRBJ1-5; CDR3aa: CASRQDPRQSQPQHF; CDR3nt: TGCGCCAGCAGACAGGACCCCCGTCAAAGTCAGCCCCAGCATTTT
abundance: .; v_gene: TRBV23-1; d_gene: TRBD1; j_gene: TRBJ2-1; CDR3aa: CASSQIGLGTGNNEQFF; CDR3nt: TGCGCCAGCAGTCAAATCGGCCTAGGGACAGGGAACAATGAGCAGTTCTTC
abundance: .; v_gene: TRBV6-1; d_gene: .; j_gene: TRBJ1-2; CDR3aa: CASSEARQGSGYTF; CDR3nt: TGTGCCAGCAGTGAAGCGCGGCAGGGTAGTGGCTACACCTTC
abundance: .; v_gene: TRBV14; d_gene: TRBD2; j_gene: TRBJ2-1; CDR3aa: CASSLAGGPFSSYNEQFF; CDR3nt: TGTGCCAGCAGCCTAGCGGGAGGGCCTTTCAGCTCCTACAATGAGCAGTTCTTC
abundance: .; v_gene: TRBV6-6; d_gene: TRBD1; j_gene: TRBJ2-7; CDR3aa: CASSRQGISYEQYF; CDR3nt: TGTGCCAGCAGTCGACAGGGAATTTCCTACGAGCAGTACTTC
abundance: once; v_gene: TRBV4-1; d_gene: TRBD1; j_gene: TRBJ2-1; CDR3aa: CASSHSSGGSSYNEQFF; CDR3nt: TGCGCCAGCAGCCATTCCTCAGGGGGTAGCTCCTACAATGAGCAGTTCTTC
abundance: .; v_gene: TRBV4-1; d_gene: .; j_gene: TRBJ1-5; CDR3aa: CASSPQTVSNQPQHF; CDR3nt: TGCGCCAGCAGCCCCCAGACAGTTAGCAATCAGCCCCAGCATTTT
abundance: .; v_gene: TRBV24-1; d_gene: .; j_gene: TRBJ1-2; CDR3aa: CATSETDRNYGYTF; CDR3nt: TGTGCCACCAGTGAAACGGACAGAAACTATGGCTACACCTTC
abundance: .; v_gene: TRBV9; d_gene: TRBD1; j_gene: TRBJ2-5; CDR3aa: CASSADRAETQYF; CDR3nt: TGTGCCAGCAGCGCGGACAGGGCAGAGACCCAGTACTTC
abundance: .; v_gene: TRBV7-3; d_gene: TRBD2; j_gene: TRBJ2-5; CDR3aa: CASSLNPSGTFYF; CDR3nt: TGTGCCAGCAGCTTAAACCCTAGCGGGACCTTTTACTTC
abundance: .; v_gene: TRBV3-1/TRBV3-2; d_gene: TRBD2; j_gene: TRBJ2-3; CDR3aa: CASSQRCPPSGRGTDTQYF; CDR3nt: TGTGCCAGCAGCCAAAGGTGCCCACCAAGCGGGAGAGGCACAGATACGCAGTATTTT
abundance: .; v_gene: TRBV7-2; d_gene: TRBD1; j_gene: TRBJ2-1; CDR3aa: CASSLASGGHEQFF; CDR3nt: TGTGCCAGCAGCTTAGCGTCAGGGGGCCATGAGCAGTTCTTC
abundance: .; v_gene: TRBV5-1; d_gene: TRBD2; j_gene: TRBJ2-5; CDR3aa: CASSLTSGPEETQYF; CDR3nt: TGCGCCAGCAGCTTAACTAGCGGGCCGGAAGAGACCCAGTACTTC
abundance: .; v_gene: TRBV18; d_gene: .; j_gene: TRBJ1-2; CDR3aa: CASSPEQGYYGYTF; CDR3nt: TGTGCCAGCTCACCGGAGCAGGGGTACTATGGCTACACCTTC
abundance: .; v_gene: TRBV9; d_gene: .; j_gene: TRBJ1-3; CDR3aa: CASSVWDIHSGNTIYF; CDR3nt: TGTGCCAGCAGCGTTTGGGACATTCACTCTGGAAACACCATATATTTT
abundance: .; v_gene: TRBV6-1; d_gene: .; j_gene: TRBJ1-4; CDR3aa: CASSDAEGAHEKLFF; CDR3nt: TGTGCCAGCAGTGACGCAGAAGGAGCGCATGAAAAACTGTTTTTT
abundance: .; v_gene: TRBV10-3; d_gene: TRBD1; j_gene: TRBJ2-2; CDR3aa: CAITPGQGGTGELFF; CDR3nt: TGTGCCATCACTCCGGGACAGGGAGGCACCGGGGAGCTGTTTTTT
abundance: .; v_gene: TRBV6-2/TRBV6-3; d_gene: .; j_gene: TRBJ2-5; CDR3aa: CASSLSGVETQYF; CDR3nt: TGTGCCAGCAGCCTTTCGGGGGTGGAGACCCAGTACTTC
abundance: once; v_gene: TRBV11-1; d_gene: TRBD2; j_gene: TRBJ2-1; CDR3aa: CASSPTSGSYNEQFF; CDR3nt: TGTGCCAGCAGCCCAACTAGCGGGAGCTACAATGAGCAGTTCTTC
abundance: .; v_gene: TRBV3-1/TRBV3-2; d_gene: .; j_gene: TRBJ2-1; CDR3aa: CASSQRGRGDNEQFF; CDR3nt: TGTGCCAGCAGCCAGCGGGGGCGGGGAGACAATGAGCAGTTCTTC